This T cell receptor (beta chain) was sequenced during a study of T cells in tuberculosis. Study-wide results and caveats: Using the GMM-specific repertoire gave about 87% accuracy versus roughly 74% with motifs.

Measured with immunoSEQ multiplex PCR; TCRdb has only the in-frame clones, and not every one. This sample has some 41,000 clones; approximately 94% occur once, and the top ten carry roughly 12%. CDR3 length: 13 amino acids. The V segment lost 6 bases and the J segment 4 bases; nucleotides outside the gene matches: 1. Germline V lookup: CDR1 SNHLY, CDR2 FYNNEI. Comment on this clone: What it binds is unknown.

The sequence derives from a donor aged 10-29 years with latent tuberculosis or without tuberculosis infection. Some clones in this sample may be carry-over from other donors' samples. The sample comprised PBMCs. The rearrangement uses TRBV2 and TRBJ2-2; 8 bases match TRBD1. CDR3 in amino acids: CASSTGGTGELFF. The CDR3 DNA is TGTGCCAGCAGCACAGGGGGCACCGGGGAGCTGTTTTTT.